Here is one T cell receptor (beta chain) with its context. Its antigen target is currently unknown. Qualities for individual bases were not recorded, and no much larger clone is one base off. These data come from a study of tumor-infiltrating lymphocytes in localized non-small cell lung cancer (dated by TCRdb to the early 2020s). About the full investigation: The cohort covered several histologies, both smokers and never-smokers, and patients whose samples were collected after neoadjuvant chemotherapy. From each patient came resected tumor tissue plus uninvolved lung tissue from that same patient, and the uninvolved lung tissue was described as non-adjacent to the tumor. Alongside flow cytometry, multiplex immunofluorescence, RNA-seq, exome sequencing and proteomics, TCR sequencing was applied to the same patients as one of several integrated assays. In total, the ICON cohort was made up of approximately 140 surgical patients who had localized non-small cell lung cancer and whose tumors were resected. For a few dozen patients, immunoSEQ T-cell fraction was compared between paired tumor and uninvolved lung. What the authors observed across the whole study: Because assay coverage varied across patients depending on available tissue quantity, TCR sequencing was performed for only a subset of the cohort. Because different assays used different pieces of the same tissue, technical variation could not be distinguished from intratumor heterogeneity. Consistent with immunofluorescence CD3 counts, TCRbeta sequencing supported greater T cell infiltration in tumors than in uninvolved lung tissue. No difference in TCR-derived T-cell fraction was observed between the flow cytometry-defined immunotypes IM1 (good prognosis) and IM2 (poor prognosis).

The CDR3 measures 12 amino acids from cysteine to phenylalanine. The CDR3 DNA has 36 bases and is translated from base 1. The germline V gene (reference sequence) sets CDR1 to SEHNR and CDR2 to FQNEAQ. V lost 2 bases and J lost 10 bases; the stretch between them is 6 bases long. The T-cell fraction in tumor and uninvolved lung tissue was obtained from TCR sequencing using the immunoSEQ assay. The authors' pipeline ran thus. In the survival analysis, patients were divided into a high T-cell fraction group (upper tertile) and a low T-cell fraction group (lower two tertiles), and the two groups were compared using a log-rank test. A signed-rank test was used to check for differences in T-cell fraction between paired tumor and uninvolved lung. This immuneACCESS table, as held by TCRdb, lists in-frame sequences with V and J called but not all clones. Of the missing ones, under half trace to an unresolved V gene in checked studies; the others have no known cause. V, J and clone size were drawn from that table, and D and trimming were deduced from the DNA. The sample has 7,000 to 8,000 clones on record, 77% of them singletons. Of the sample, around 5.2% is held by the ten largest clones.

Patient enrollment in ICON started in early 2016, and the final patient was enrolled in September 2018. From a subcohort of some 76 patients, fresh tumor and matched uninvolved tissue were collected for in-depth immune analyses, including TCR sequencing. DNA for TCR sequencing was isolated from bulk tissue, and no cell sorting was done. This clonotype was sampled from a human donor with non-small cell lung cancer. The source material was uninvolved lung tissue not adjacent to the tumor. The chain was built from TRBV7-9 and TRBJ1-6; no D gene is confidently identified. The CDR3 sequence is CASSLMGSPLHF. The nucleotide sequence is given as TGTGCCAGCAGCTTAATGGGCTCACCCCTCCACTTT.